This T cell receptor (beta chain) emerged from a study of metastatic and nonmetastatic thyroid tumors. Study-level background: From malignant and benign thyroid patients, repertoires in blood and in tumor or nodule tissue were compared. General study findings and limits: TCR beta diversity was reportedly significantly higher in malignant thyroid tumors than benign nodules, in blood and tumor.

V was clipped by 0 bases and J by 7 bases; unmatched bases: 3. This CDR3 spans 16 amino acids. Looked up from germline, CDR1 is SQVTM and CDR2 is ANQGSEA. No patient received treatment before thyroid surgery. Ten or more counts support this clone. Its antigen is as yet unknown. Per the original methods: Using the CDR3 differences seen across clinicopathological groups, the authors built a distant-metastasis classifier for papillary thyroid cancer, which was meant to discriminate distant-metastatic patients. TCRdb re-processed the PCR reads through MiXCR. V and J calls and clone size were set by TCRdb, not the authors. The sample holds approximately 41,000 clones, 28% seen once.

The receptor was derived from a male donor with papillary thyroid cancer or a benign thyroid nodule (not recorded which). Some clones in this sample may be carry-over from other donors' samples. Sequencing was done on a sample of blood. The chain joins TRBV29-1 to TRBJ2-1; 16 bases agree with TRBD2. The CDR3 DNA reads as TGCAGCGTTGAAGATCTGGGACTAGCGGGGGGGAATGAGCAGTTCTTC. It is translated as CSVEDLGLAGGNEQFF.